This T cell receptor beta chain was documented in a study of blood T cell repertoires in COVID-19. About the research overall: From T cells, B-cell-depleted T cells, or PBMCs came the material, which was cDNA or gDNA.

The V and J ends lost 1 base and 1 base respectively, with 14 bases between them. Germline CDR1 is SGHNT and CDR2 is YYREEE (reference sequence). The CDR3 contains 16 residues. Clones were read by immunoSEQ multiplex PCR, and TCRdb kept only the in-frame ones, dropping some. The sample has roughly 39,000 clones, over 70% seen once. This TCR was sampled from a man in his fifties or sixties with active or convalescent COVID-19. J is TRBJ1-2 and V is TRBV5-4; no clear D. Sequencing was done on a sample of peripheral blood. This CDR3 reads CASSLYIQEFNYGYTF. As DNA, the CDR3 is TGTGCCAGCAGCTTGTATATTCAGGAATTTAACTATGGCTACACCTTC.